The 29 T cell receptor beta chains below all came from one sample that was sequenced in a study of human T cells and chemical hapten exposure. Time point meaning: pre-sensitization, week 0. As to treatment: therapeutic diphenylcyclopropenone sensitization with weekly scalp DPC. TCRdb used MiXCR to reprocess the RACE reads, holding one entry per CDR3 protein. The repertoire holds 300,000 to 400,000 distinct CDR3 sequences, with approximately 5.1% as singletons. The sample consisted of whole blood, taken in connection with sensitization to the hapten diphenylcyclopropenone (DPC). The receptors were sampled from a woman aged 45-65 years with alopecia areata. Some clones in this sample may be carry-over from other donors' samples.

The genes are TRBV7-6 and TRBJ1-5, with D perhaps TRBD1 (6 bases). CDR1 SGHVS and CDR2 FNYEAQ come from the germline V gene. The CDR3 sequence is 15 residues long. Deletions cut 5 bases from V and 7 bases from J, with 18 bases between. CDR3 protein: CASSQRGEKGQPQHF. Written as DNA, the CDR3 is TGTGCCAGCAGCCAGAGGGGGGAAAAGGGGCAGCCCCAGCATTTT. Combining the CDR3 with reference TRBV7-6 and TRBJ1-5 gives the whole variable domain GAGVSQSPRYKVTKRGQDVALRCDPISGHVSLYWYRQALGQGPEFLTYFNYEAQQDKSGLPNDRFSAERPEGSISTLTIQRTEQRDSAMYRCASSQRGEKGQPQHFGDGTRLSIL.

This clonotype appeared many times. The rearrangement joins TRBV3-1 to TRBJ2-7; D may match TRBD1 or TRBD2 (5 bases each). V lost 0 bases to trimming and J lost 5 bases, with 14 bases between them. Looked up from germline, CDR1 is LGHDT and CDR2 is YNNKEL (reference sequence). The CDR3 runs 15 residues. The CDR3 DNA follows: TGTGCCAGCAGCCAAGAGGGGGTCGCGGTTGACGAGCAGTACTTC. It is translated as CASSQEGVAVDEQYF.

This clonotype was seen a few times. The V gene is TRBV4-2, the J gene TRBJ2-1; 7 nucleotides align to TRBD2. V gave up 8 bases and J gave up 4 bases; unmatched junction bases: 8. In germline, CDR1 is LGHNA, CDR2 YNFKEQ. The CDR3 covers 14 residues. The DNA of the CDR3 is TGTGCCAGCCGAGGGGCGGGACTATACAATGAGCAGTTCTTC. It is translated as CASRGAGLYNEQFF.

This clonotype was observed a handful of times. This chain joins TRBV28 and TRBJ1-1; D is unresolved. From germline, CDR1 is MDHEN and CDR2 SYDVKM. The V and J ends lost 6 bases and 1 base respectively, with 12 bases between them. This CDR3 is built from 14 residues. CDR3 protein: CASRVGLANTEAFF. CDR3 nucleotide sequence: TGTGCCAGCAGGGTAGGACTGGCGAACACTGAAGCTTTCTTT. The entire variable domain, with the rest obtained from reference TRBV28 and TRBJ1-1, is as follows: DVKVTQSSRYLVKRTGEKVFLECVQDMDHENMFWYRQDPGLGLRLIYFSYDVKMKEKGDIPEGYSVSREKKERFSLILESASTNQTSMYLCASRVGLANTEAFFGQGTRLTVV.

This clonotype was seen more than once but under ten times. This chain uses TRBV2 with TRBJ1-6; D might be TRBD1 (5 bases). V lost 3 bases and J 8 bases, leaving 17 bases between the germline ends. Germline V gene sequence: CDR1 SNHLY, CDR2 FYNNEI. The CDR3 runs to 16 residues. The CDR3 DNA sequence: TGTGCCAGCAGTGAGTCTCGTCAGGGCTTGCATTCACCCCTCCACTTT. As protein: CASSESRQGLHSPLHF. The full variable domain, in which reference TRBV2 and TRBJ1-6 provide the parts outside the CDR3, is EPEVTQTPSHQVTQMGQEVILRCVPISNHLYFYWYRQILGQKVEFLVSFYNNEISEKSEIFDDQFSVERPDGSNFTLKIRSTKLEDSAMYFCASSESRQGLHSPLHFGNGTRLTVT.

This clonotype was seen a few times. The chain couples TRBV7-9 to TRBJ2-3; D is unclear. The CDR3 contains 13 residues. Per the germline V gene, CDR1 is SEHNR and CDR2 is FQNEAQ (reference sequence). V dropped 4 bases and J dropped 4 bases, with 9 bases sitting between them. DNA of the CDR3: TGTGCCAGCAGCTCCTACACGGCAGATACGCAGTATTTT. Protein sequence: CASSSYTADTQYF.

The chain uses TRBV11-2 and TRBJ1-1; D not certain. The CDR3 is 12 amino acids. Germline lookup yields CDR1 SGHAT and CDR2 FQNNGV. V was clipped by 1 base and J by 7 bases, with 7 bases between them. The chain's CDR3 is CASSLGGFEAFF. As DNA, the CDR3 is TGTGCCAGCAGCTTAGGCGGATTTGAAGCTTTCTTT.

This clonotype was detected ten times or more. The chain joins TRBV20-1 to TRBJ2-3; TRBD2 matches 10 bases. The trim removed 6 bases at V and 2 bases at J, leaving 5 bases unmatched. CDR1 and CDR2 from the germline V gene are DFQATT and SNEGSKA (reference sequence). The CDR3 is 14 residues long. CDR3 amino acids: CSAKREGLTDTQYF. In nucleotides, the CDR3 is TGCAGTGCAAAGCGGGAGGGCCTCACAGATACGCAGTATTTT.

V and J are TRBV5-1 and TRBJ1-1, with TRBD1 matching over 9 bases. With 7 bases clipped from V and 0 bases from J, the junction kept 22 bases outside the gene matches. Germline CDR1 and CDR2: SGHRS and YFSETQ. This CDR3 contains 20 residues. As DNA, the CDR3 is TGCGCCAGCCATAGCCTTGTCACAGGGGGCACTAAAGGAATGAACACTGAAGCTTTCTTT. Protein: CASHSLVTGGTKGMNTEAFF.

DNA of the CDR3: TGCAGCGTCCTATACTTCGGGGAAGCTTTCTTT. The encoded protein is CSVLYFGEAFF. V and J are TRBV29-1 and TRBJ1-1, with D unresolved. This CDR3 spans 11 amino acids. Germline V CDR1 and CDR2: SQVTM, ANQGSEA. V dropped 6 bases and J dropped 8 bases, with 13 bases sitting between them. The whole variable domain, remainder taken from reference TRBV29-1 and TRBJ1-1, is SAVISQKPSRDICQRGTSLTIQCQVDSQVTMMFWYRQQPGQSLTLIATANQGSEATYESGFVIDKFPISRPNLTFSTLTVSNMSPEDSSIYLCSVLYFGEAFFGQGTRLTVV.

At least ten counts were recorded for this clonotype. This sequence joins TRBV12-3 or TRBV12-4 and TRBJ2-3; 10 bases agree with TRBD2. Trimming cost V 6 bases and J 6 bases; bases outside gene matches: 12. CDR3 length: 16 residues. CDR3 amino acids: CASSQGRAGGTDTQYF. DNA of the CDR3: TGTGCCAGCAGCCAAGGTCGAGCGGGGGGGACGGATACGCAGTATTTT.

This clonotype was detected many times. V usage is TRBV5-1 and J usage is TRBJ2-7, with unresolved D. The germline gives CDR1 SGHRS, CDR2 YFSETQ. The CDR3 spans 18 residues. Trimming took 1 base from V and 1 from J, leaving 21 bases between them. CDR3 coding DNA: TGCGCCAGCAGCTTGCGGGCAGCTACCACCAAAGCGTCCTACGAGCAGTACTTC. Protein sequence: CASSLRAATTKASYEQYF. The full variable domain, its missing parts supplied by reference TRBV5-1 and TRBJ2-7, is KAGVTQTPRYLIKTRGQQVTLSCSPISGHRSVSWYQQTPGQGLQFLFEYFSETQRNKGNFPGRFSGRQFSNSRSEMNVSTLELGDSALYLCASSLRAATTKASYEQYFGPGTRLTVT.

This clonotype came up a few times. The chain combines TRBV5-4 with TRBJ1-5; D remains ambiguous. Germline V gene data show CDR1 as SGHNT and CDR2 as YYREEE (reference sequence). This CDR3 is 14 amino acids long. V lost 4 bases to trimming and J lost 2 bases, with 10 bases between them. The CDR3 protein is CASSHWGGNQPQHF. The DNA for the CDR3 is TGTGCCAGCAGCCATTGGGGTGGCAATCAGCCCCAGCATTTT. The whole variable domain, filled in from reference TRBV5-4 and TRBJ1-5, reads ETGVTQSPTHLIKTRGQQVTLRCSSQSGHNTVSWYQQALGQGPQFIFQYYREEENGRGNFPPRFSGLQFPNYSSELNVNALELDDSALYLCASSHWGGNQPQHFGDGTRLSIL.

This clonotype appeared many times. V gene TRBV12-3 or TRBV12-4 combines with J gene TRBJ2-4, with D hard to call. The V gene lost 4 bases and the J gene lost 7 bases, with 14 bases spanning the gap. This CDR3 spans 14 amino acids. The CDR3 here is CASSSILDRNIQYF. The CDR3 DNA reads TGTGCCAGCAGTTCGATTCTGGACCGGAACATTCAGTACTTC.

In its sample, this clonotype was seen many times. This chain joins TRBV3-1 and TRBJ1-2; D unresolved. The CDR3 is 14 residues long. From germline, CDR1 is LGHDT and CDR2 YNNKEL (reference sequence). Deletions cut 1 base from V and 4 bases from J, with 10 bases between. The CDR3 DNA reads TGTGCCAGCAGCCAAGGACTCGTTGCCTATGGCTACACCTTC. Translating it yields CASSQGLVAYGYTF.

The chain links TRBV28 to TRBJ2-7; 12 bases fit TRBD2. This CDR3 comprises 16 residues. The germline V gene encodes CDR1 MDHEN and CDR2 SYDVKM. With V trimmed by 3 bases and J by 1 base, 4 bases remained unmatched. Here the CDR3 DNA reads TGTGCCAGCAGTTTCACTAGCGGGAGGCCTTCCTACGAGCAGTACTTC. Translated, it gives CASSFTSGRPSYEQYF. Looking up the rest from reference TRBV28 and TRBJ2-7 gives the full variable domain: DVKVTQSSRYLVKRTGEKVFLECVQDMDHENMFWYRQDPGLGLRLIYFSYDVKMKEKGDIPEGYSVSREKKERFSLILESASTNQTSMYLCASSFTSGRPSYEQYFGPGTRLTVT.

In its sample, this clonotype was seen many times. This chain's CDR3 is CASREPSGGAREQFF. CDR3 DNA sequence: TGCGCCAGCAGGGAACCTAGCGGGGGGGCTCGTGAGCAGTTCTTC. The chain employs TRBV10-1 and TRBJ2-1; TRBD2 matches at 12 bases. J gave up 9 bases and V 6 bases, and 9 bases lay outside the gene matches. The CDR3 extends over 15 amino acids. Germline loops: CDR1 WNHNN, CDR2 SYGVQD (reference sequence).

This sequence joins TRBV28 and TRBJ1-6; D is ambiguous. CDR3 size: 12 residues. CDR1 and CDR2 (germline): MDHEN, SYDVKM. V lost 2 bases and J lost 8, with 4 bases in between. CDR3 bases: TGTGCCAGCAGTTTACAAGATTCACCCCTCCACTTT. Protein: CASSLQDSPLHF.

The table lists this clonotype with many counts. CDR3 nucleotide sequence: TGTGCCAGCAGCCCCCAAGCGGTAGCTCAGGCCAAAAACATTCAGTACTTC. Protein product: CASSPQAVAQAKNIQYF. The chain carries TRBV7-9 and TRBJ2-4, with D possibly being TRBD2 (5 bases). V dropped 5 bases and J dropped 1 base, with 18 bases sitting between them. Germline assignment: CDR1 SEHNR and CDR2 FQNEAQ (reference sequence). CDR3 size: 17 residues.

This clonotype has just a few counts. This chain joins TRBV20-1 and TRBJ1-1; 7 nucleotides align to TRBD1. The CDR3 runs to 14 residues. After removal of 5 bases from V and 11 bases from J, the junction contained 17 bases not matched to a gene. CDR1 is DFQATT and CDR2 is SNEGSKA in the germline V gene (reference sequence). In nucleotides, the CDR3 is TGCAGTGCTTGCCCTATGGGGGGGGACAGTCGGGCTTTCTTT. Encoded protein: CSACPMGGDSRAFF.

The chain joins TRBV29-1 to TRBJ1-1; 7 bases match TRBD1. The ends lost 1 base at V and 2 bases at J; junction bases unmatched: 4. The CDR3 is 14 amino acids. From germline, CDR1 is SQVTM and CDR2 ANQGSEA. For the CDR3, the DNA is TGCAGCGTTGAAGGGACAGGTATAAACACTGAAGCTTTCTTT. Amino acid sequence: CSVEGTGINTEAFF.

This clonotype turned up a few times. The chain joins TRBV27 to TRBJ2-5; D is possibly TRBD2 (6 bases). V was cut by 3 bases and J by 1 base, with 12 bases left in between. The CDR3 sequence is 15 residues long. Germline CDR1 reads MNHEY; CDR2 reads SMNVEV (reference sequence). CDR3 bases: TGTGCCAGCAGTTTGAGCGGCGGGGTCCAAGAGACCCAGTACTTC. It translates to CASSLSGGVQETQYF.

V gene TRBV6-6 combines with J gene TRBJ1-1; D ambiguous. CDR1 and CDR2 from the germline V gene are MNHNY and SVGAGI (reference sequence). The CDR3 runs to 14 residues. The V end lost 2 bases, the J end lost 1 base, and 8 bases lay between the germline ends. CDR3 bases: TGTGCCAGCAGTTACGTCGGCCAGAACACTGAAGCTTTCTTT. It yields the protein CASSYVGQNTEAFF.

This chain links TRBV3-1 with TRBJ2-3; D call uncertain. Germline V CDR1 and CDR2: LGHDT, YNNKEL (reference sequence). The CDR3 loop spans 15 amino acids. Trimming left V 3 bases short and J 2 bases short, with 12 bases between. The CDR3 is CASSQAMDFTDTQYF. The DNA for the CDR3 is TGTGCCAGCAGCCAGGCAATGGATTTCACAGATACGCAGTATTTT.

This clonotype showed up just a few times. DNA of the CDR3: TGTGCCAGCAGCCAAGGCGCGCCGGGACAGGGGTATGGCTACACCTTC. Translated: CASSQGAPGQGYGYTF. The chain recombines TRBV14 with TRBJ1-2, with 10 bases lining up with TRBD1. Germline lookup yields CDR1 SGHDN and CDR2 FVKESK. This CDR3 spans 16 amino acids. J gave up 5 bases and V 1 base, and 7 bases lay outside the gene matches.

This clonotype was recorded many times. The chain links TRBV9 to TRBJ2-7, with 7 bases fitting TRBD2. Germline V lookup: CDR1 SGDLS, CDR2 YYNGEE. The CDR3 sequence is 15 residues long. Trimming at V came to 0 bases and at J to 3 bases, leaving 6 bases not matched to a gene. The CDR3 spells CASSVASGGSYEQYF. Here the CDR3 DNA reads TGTGCCAGCAGCGTAGCGTCCGGCGGGAGCTACGAGCAGTACTTC.

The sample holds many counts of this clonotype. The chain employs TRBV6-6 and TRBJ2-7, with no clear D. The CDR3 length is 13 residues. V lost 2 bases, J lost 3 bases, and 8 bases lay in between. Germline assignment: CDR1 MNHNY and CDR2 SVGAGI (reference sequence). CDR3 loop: CASSYLAYYEQYF. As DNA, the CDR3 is TGTGCCAGCAGTTACCTCGCCTACTACGAGCAGTACTTC.

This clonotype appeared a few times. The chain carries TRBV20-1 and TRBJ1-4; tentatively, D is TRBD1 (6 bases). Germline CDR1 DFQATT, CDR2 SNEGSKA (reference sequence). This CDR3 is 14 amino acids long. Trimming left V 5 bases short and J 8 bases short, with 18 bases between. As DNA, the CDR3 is TGCAGTGCTCATTCCGGGACATCGCAAGAAAAACTGTTTTTT. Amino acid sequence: CSAHSGTSQEKLFF.

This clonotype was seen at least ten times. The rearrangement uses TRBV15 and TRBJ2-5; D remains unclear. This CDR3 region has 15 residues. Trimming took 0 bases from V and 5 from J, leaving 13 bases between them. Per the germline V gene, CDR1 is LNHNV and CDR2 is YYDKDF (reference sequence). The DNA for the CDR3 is TGTGCCACCAGCAGAGATGGGCTAGTTGGCGAGACCCAGTACTTC. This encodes CATSRDGLVGETQYF.